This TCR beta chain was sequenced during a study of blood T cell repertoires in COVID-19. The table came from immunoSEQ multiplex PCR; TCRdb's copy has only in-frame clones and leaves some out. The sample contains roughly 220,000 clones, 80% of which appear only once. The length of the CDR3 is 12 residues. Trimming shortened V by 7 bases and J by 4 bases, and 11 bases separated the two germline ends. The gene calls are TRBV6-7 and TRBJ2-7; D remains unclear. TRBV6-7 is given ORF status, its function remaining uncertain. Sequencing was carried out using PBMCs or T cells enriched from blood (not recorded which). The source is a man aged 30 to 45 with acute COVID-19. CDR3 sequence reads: CASIHGTYEQYF. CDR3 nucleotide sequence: TGTGCCAGCATTCACGGTACGTACGAGCAGTACTTC.